The 3 T cell receptor beta chains below come from one sample, sequenced in a study of shared clonotypes between healthy human individuals (dated by TCRdb to the early 2020s). Library prep was done by the immunoSEQ multiplex PCR assay. TCRdb took over this immuneACCESS table, retaining in-frame rearrangements with V and J assigned. Such tables are incomplete; in checked studies, under half of the missing clones stem from an unresolved V gene, and the remainder is unexplained. The table for this sample lists some 1.5 million clones; about 98% of them were counted only once. Clones ranked in the top ten supply roughly 0.4% of the sample. Sequencing used naive CD4+ T cells sorted from blood. The cell subset or site label corresponds to: CD45RA+ positively selected. The receptors originated from a man aged 30 to 39 in good health.

The J gene is TRBJ1-1, the V gene TRBV19, with 9 bases matching TRBD1. Germline V gene data show CDR1 as LNHDA and CDR2 as SQIVND (reference sequence). The trim removed 4 bases at V and 0 bases at J, leaving 6 bases unmatched. CDR3 length equals 16 residues. Written as DNA, the CDR3 is TGTGCCAGTAGTACCAGGACAGGGGCCGTGAACACTGAAGCTTTCTTT. This sequence encodes CASSTRTGAVNTEAFF.

V is TRBV5-6 and J is TRBJ2-1; D gene ambiguous. Trimming stripped 3 bases from V and 8 bases from J, with 9 bases between. The germline V gene encodes CDR1 SGHDT and CDR2 YYEEEE. This CDR3 contains 12 residues. The CDR3 coding sequence is TGTGCCAGCAGCTCCGGGTTGTATGAGCAGTTCTTC. Amino acid sequence: CASSSGLYEQFF.

This CDR3 reads CASSEQTGQETQYF. The CDR3 nucleotides are TGTGCCAGCAGCGAGCAGACCGGCCAGGAGACCCAGTACTTC. J is TRBJ2-5 and V is TRBV7-2; D not certain. This CDR3 is built from 14 residues. Germline V lookup: CDR1 SGHTA, CDR2 FQGNSA. V lost 5 bases and J lost 5, with 15 bases in between.